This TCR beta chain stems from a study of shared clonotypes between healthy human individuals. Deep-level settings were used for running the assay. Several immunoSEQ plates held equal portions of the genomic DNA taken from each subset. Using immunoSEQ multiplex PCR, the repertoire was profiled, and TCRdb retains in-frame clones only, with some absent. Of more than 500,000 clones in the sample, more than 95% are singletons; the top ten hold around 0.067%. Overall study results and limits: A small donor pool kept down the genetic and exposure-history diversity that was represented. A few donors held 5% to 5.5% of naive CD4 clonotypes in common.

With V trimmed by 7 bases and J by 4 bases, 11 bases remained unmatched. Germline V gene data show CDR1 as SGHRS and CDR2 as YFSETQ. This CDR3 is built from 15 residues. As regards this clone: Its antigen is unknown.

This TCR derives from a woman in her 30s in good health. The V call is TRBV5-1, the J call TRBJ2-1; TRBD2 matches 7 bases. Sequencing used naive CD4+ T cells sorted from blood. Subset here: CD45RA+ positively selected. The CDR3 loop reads CASRRLAAGYNEQFF. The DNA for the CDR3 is TGCGCCAGCCGCCGACTAGCTGCGGGATACAATGAGCAGTTCTTC.